What follows are 10 T cell receptor beta chains derived from one specimen sequenced in a study of blood T cell repertoires in COVID-19. Libraries were prepared by immunoSEQ multiplex PCR; TCRdb keeps only in-frame clonotypes and omits some of them. The sample records about 310,000 clones, over 75% being singletons. The source material was peripheral blood. Receptors originate from a woman between 50 and 59 years old who had recovered from COVID-19.

This sequence joins TRBV29-1 and TRBJ2-7, with 8 bases fitting TRBD1. The CDR3 consists of 14 residues. Germline values: CDR1 SQVTM, CDR2 ANQGSEA. J was trimmed by 5 bases and V by 8 bases; bases with no gene match: 14. In DNA form, the CDR3 reads TGCAGCACTCTCGGGGCAGGGGGCTTCCACGAGCAGTACTTC. Its translation is CSTLGAGGFHEQYF.

V is TRBV12-3 or TRBV12-4 and J is TRBJ1-5, with a weak D call TRBD1 (6 bases). CDR3 length equals 13 residues. The V end lost 5 bases, the J end lost 6 bases, and 11 bases lay between the germline ends. The CDR3 region has the DNA TGTGCCAGCAGTACAGGGATGATTCAGCCCCAGCATTTT. The encoded protein is CASSTGMIQPQHF.

This clone was observed a single time. The chain joins TRBV9 to TRBJ1-1; D is ambiguous. This CDR3 is built from 13 residues. Trimming pared 2 bases from V and 0 bases from J, leaving 5 bases between. Looked up from germline, CDR1 is SGDLS and CDR2 is YYNGEE. The CDR3 sequence: CASSVSMNTEAFF. The CDR3 DNA follows: TGTGCCAGCAGCGTGAGCATGAACACTGAAGCTTTCTTT. Full variable domain (remainder filled in from reference TRBV9 and TRBJ1-1): DSGVTQTPKHLITATGQRVTLRCSPRSGDLSVYWYQQSLDQGLQFLIQYYNGEERAKGNILERFSAQQFPDLHSELNLSSLELGDSALYFCASSVSMNTEAFFGQGTRLTVV.

The chain carries TRBV27 and TRBJ1-1, with TRBD1 matching over 9 bases. The germline gives CDR1 MNHEY, CDR2 SMNVEV (reference sequence). V dropped 3 bases and J dropped 2; count of bases not matched to a gene: 1. The CDR3 has 14 residues. The CDR3: CASSFTGGNTEAFF. In nucleotides, the CDR3 is TGTGCCAGCAGTTTCACAGGGGGCAACACTGAAGCTTTCTTT.

This clone was picked up a small number of times. V and J are TRBV18 and TRBJ1-1, with D uncertain. Deletions cut 3 bases from V and 7 bases from J, with 6 bases between. This CDR3 contains 11 residues. Germline V CDR1 and CDR2: KGHSH, LQKENI. The CDR3 region is CASSPRSEAFF. The CDR3, as DNA: TGTGCCAGCTCACCTCGGAGTGAAGCTTTCTTT. Full variable domain (missing parts from reference TRBV18 and TRBJ1-1): NAGVMQNPRHLVRRRGQEARLRCSPMKGHSHVYWYRQLPEEGLKFMVYLQKENIIDESGMPKERFSAEFPKEGPSILRIQQVVRGDSAAYFCASSPRSEAFFGQGTRLTVV.

J is TRBJ2-1 and V is TRBV11-2; the match to TRBD1 covers 7 bases. The CDR3 length is 16 residues. With V trimmed by 4 bases and J by 6 bases, 12 bases remained unmatched. Looked up from germline, CDR1 is SGHAT and CDR2 is FQNNGV. CDR3 region: CASSSYTGQPINEQFF. DNA of the CDR3: TGTGCCAGCAGCTCCTACACGGGACAGCCTATCAATGAGCAGTTCTTC.

The chain links TRBV18 to TRBJ2-5; TRBD2 matches 12 bases. The CDR3 length is 14 residues. Germline V lookup: CDR1 KGHSH, CDR2 LQKENI. Trimming at V came to 6 bases and at J to 4 bases, leaving 3 bases not matched to a gene. CDR3 region: CASSLAGGGETQYF. CDR3 DNA: TGTGCCAGCTCCCTAGCGGGAGGGGGAGAGACCCAGTACTTC.

This clone was seen a few times. The rearrangement links TRBV7-9 to TRBJ2-7; tentative D call: TRBD1 (5 bases). Germline V lookup: CDR1 SEHNR, CDR2 FQNEAQ (reference sequence). The V end lost 5 bases, the J end lost 3 bases, and 11 bases lay between the germline ends. The CDR3 is made up of 13 amino acids. The CDR3 here is CASSLQQDYEQYF. CDR3 sequence (DNA): TGTGCCAGCAGCCTCCAACAGGACTACGAGCAGTACTTC.

The V gene is TRBV4-3, the J gene TRBJ1-5, with TRBD1 as a possible D gene (5 bases). The CDR3 runs 13 residues. The V end lost 3 bases, the J end lost 4 bases, and 7 bases lay between the germline ends. Germline loops: CDR1 LGHNA, CDR2 YSLEER. The DNA of the CDR3 is TGCGCCAGCAGCCAGTCAGGGAATCAGCCCCAGCATTTT. It encodes CASSQSGNQPQHF.

The CDR3 coding sequence is TGTGCCACCAGCAGAGTGGGACAGGGATCTTCACCCCTCCACTTT. Protein product: CATSRVGQGSSPLHF. V and J are TRBV15 and TRBJ1-6, with 9 bases identical to TRBD1. Germline V gene lookup returns CDR1 LNHNV and CDR2 YYDKDF (reference sequence). The J segment lost 9 bases and the V segment lost 1 base, leaving 4 bases of the junction unmatched. This CDR3 spans 15 amino acids.